This is a list of T cell receptor beta chains from one sample in a study of beta chain features in type 1 diabetes. Only in-frame clones appear in the TCRdb table, and some are missing; sequencing was by immunoSEQ multiplex PCR. The data show under 500,000 clones, over 25% seen once. Sequenced input: naive CD4+ T cells from blood. The origin of the receptors is a young man in good health. CDR3s include the opening cysteine and the closing phenylalanine or tryptophan. D genes are given only for firm matches.

v_call: TRBV2
d_call: -
cdr3_length: 12
j_call: TRBJ1-1
cdr3_aa: CASSAQATEAFF

v_call: TRBV2
d_call: -
cdr3_length: 12
j_call: TRBJ2-3
cdr3_aa: CASNRVFDTQYF

v_call: TRBV10-3
d_call: -
cdr3_length: 13
j_call: TRBJ2-5
cdr3_aa: CAIRGGGEETQYF

v_call: TRBV18
d_call: TRBD2
cdr3_length: 16
j_call: TRBJ2-3
cdr3_aa: CASSPVAGTSTDTQYF

v_call: TRBV10-3
d_call: -
cdr3_length: 13
j_call: TRBJ2-7
cdr3_aa: CAISDETLYEQYF

v_call: TRBV29-1
d_call: -
cdr3_length: 14
j_call: TRBJ2-1
cdr3_aa: CSVDSRDGGWEQFF

v_call: TRBV7-3
d_call: TRBD1
cdr3_length: 16
j_call: TRBJ2-3
cdr3_aa: CASSSGQGPGADTQYF

v_call: TRBV30
d_call: -
cdr3_length: 18
j_call: TRBJ2-2
cdr3_aa: CAWSAAGQPRAGTGELFF

v_call: TRBV4-2
d_call: TRBD2
cdr3_length: 14
j_call: TRBJ2-1
cdr3_aa: CASSPSGTENEQFF

v_call: TRBV29-1
d_call: -
cdr3_length: 14
j_call: TRBJ2-3
cdr3_aa: CSVGGTLTTDTQYF

v_call: TRBV6-5
d_call: -
cdr3_length: 13
j_call: TRBJ2-3
cdr3_aa: CASGWRGTDTQYF

v_call: TRBV11-2
d_call: -
cdr3_length: 13
j_call: TRBJ2-1
cdr3_aa: CASREGTYNEQFF

v_call: TRBV5-1
d_call: -
cdr3_length: 14
j_call: TRBJ2-7
cdr3_aa: CASSLGASGGEQYF

v_call: TRBV25-1
d_call: -
cdr3_length: 14
j_call: TRBJ2-1
cdr3_aa: CASRADSNFNEQFF

v_call: TRBV6-1
d_call: TRBD2
cdr3_length: 14
j_call: TRBJ2-3
cdr3_aa: CASRKAGPTDTQYF

v_call: TRBV10-3
d_call: -
cdr3_length: 14
j_call: TRBJ2-1
cdr3_aa: CAISDYDRNNEQFF

v_call: TRBV7-2
d_call: -
cdr3_length: 16
j_call: TRBJ2-3
cdr3_aa: CASSSFYGETPDTQYF

v_call: TRBV10-1
d_call: -
cdr3_length: 13
j_call: TRBJ2-2
cdr3_aa: CASSDQNTGELFF

v_call: TRBV25-1
d_call: TRBD1
cdr3_length: 14
j_call: TRBJ1-5
cdr3_aa: CASSHRGTYQPQHF

v_call: TRBV29-1
d_call: TRBD1
cdr3_length: 12
j_call: TRBJ2-7
cdr3_aa: CSVMRGPREQYF

v_call: TRBV30
d_call: -
cdr3_length: 11
j_call: TRBJ2-1
cdr3_aa: CAWTTGYEQFF

v_call: TRBV7-8
d_call: -
cdr3_length: 16
j_call: TRBJ1-4
cdr3_aa: CASSLNAPATNEKLFF

v_call: TRBV18
d_call: TRBD2
cdr3_length: 16
j_call: TRBJ2-1
cdr3_aa: CASSLLAGEIYNEQFF

v_call: TRBV13
d_call: -
cdr3_length: 14
j_call: TRBJ2-1
cdr3_aa: CASSQVYGDNEQFF

v_call: TRBV15
d_call: TRBD2
cdr3_length: 15
j_call: TRBJ2-5
cdr3_aa: CATSRVTGGPETQYF

v_call: TRBV5-4
d_call: TRBD2
cdr3_length: 15
j_call: TRBJ2-7
cdr3_aa: CASRSLAGGGREQYF

v_call: TRBV9
d_call: -
cdr3_length: 15
j_call: TRBJ1-1
cdr3_aa: CASSPHVDMNTEAFF

v_call: TRBV15
d_call: -
cdr3_length: 14
j_call: TRBJ2-2
cdr3_aa: CATSRDLSDGELFF

v_call: TRBV5-1
d_call: -
cdr3_length: 16
j_call: TRBJ2-2
cdr3_aa: CASSLAHLGGTGELFF

v_call: TRBV18
d_call: TRBD1
cdr3_length: 14
j_call: TRBJ1-4
cdr3_aa: CASQRTGTNEKLFF

v_call: TRBV18
d_call: TRBD2
cdr3_length: 15
j_call: TRBJ2-7
cdr3_aa: CASSPGTRISYEQYF

v_call: TRBV7-9
d_call: -
cdr3_length: 14
j_call: TRBJ1-1
cdr3_aa: CASSFSALNTEAFF

v_call: TRBV11-2
d_call: -
cdr3_length: 15
j_call: TRBJ2-3
cdr3_aa: CASSPSGSSTDTQYF

v_call: TRBV16
d_call: -
cdr3_length: 13
j_call: TRBJ2-1
cdr3_aa: CASSQIIDPEQFF

v_call: TRBV29-1
d_call: TRBD1
cdr3_length: 16
j_call: TRBJ2-3
cdr3_aa: CSVEGSGQISTDTQYF

v_call: TRBV2
d_call: -
cdr3_length: 11
j_call: TRBJ2-1
cdr3_aa: CASSVWNEQFF

v_call: TRBV29-1
d_call: TRBD1
cdr3_length: 14
j_call: TRBJ2-2
cdr3_aa: CSATGAGNTGELFF

v_call: TRBV13
d_call: TRBD2
cdr3_length: 18
j_call: TRBJ2-5
cdr3_aa: CASSHWGLAEVGGETQYF

v_call: TRBV6-1
d_call: TRBD1
cdr3_length: 15
j_call: TRBJ2-7
cdr3_aa: CASSKRQGPSDEQYF

v_call: TRBV30
d_call: -
cdr3_length: 12
j_call: TRBJ2-1
cdr3_aa: CAWSSGGNEQFF